The text below deals with one TCR beta chain. What this receptor recognizes is not known. It has no much larger one-base neighbor in the sample; base qualities were not kept. The germline V gene encodes CDR1 LGHDT and CDR2 YNNKEL (reference sequence). The CDR3 goes from the cysteine to the phenylalanine over 16 residues. Of the read, only the CDR3 DNA is kept; its 48 bases are in frame from base 1. V lost 1 base and J lost 0 bases; the stretch between them is 12 bases long. Collaborating institutions collected whole blood in K2EDTA tubes following their own protocols. For TCRbeta analysis, collaborator samples were shipped as frozen whole blood, as isolated PBMCs, or as DNA extracted from either sample type. This specimen comes from a study of blood T cell repertoires in COVID-19 (dated by TCRdb to between 2020 and 2021). Study-wide context: Samples covering the acute and convalescent phases of COVID-19 were provided by collaborators in the United States, Italy and Spain. The material from the prospective study consisted of cDNA or gDNA derived from T cells, B-cell-depleted T cells, or PBMCs. The dataset comprised deeply sampled blood TCRbeta repertoires from subjects exposed to, actively infected with, or recovered from COVID-19. The repertoires were made available in a free public database intended to serve as a resource for research on the immune response to SARS-CoV-2. Samples were obtained from the ongoing ImmuneRACE study (first 160 participants) and from about 1,300 subjects provided by 6 global collaborators. Sample metadata almost always included a de-identified subject ID, COVID-19 status, age in years and sex. HLA class I and class II types, where available, came from metadata supplied by the sample provider rather than from assay-based typing. Here is what the overall study found, with its caveats: Clinical and demographic metadata were provided uncurated, with the amount varying by source and participant.

TCRbeta CDR3 regions were amplified from genomic DNA using the immunoSEQ Assay, a bias-controlled multiplex PCR. The original methods were these. The number of nucleated cells in each sample was estimated from the amplification of reference gene primers within the assay. To quantify the absolute abundance of each unique TCRbeta CDR3 rearrangement, sequence reads were collapsed and filtered. Productive Simpson clonality was computed per sample as the square root of Simpson's diversity index over productive rearrangements. TCRdb's version of the immuneACCESS table is confined to in-frame rearrangements and falls short of the full clone set. An unresolved V gene accounts for under half of the shortfall where checked; the remainder is of unknown origin. Clone size and V and J calls were adopted from that table, with D and trimming inferred from the DNA. This sample has 300,000 to 450,000 clones in its table, and roughly 77% of those were observed once. The ten biggest clones cover about 1% of the sample.

The V gene is TRBV3-1 (or the pseudogene TRBV3-2) and the J gene is TRBJ1-1; the D gene cannot be resolved reliably. The sequence derives from a human donor with acute or convalescent COVID-19. The donor label of this sample is uncertain. Sample: peripheral blood. The CDR3 sequence is CASSQGSFRVNTEAFF. The DNA reads TGTGCCAGCAGCCAAGGGTCGTTTAGAGTGAACACTGAAGCTTTCTTT.